Shown below are 12 T cell receptor beta chains from a single sample sequenced in a study of OX40 agonist ivuxolimab in advanced cancers. Only in-frame clones appear in the TCRdb table, and some are missing; sequencing was by immunoSEQ multiplex PCR. This repertoire shows 100,000 to 150,000 clones, just under 95% found once; its top ten account for 0.7% to 0.85%. Sequences were derived from CD4+ or CD8+ T cells sorted from blood, sampled in a trial of the OX40 agonist ivuxolimab. All receptors come from an adult with an advanced solid tumor such as melanoma, head and neck, liver or kidney cancer.

The chain employs TRBV5-1 and TRBJ2-3; possible D gene TRBD2, 6 bases. Germline values: CDR1 SGHRS, CDR2 YFSETQ. CDR3 size: 16 residues. V was pared by 3 bases and J by 3 bases, with 17 bases between. The CDR3 is CASSSLARGGTDTQYF. CDR3 coding DNA: TGCGCCAGCAGCTCACTAGCACGGGGCGGGACAGATACGCAGTATTTT.

This chain joins TRBV7-3 and TRBJ2-1, with TRBD2 as a possible D gene (5 bases). Germline CDR1 reads SGHTA; CDR2 reads FQGTGA. The CDR3 spans 16 residues. Trimming cost V 5 bases and J 3 bases, with 17 bases left between them. DNA for the CDR3: TGTGCCAGCAGCCTCCTGTCTAGCCGAAACTACAATGAGCAGTTCTTC. It is translated as CASSLLSSRNYNEQFF. The full variable domain, its missing parts supplied by reference TRBV7-3 and TRBJ2-1, is GAGVSQTPSNKVTEKGKYVELRCDPISGHTALYWYRQSLGQGPEFLIYFQGTGAADDSGLPNDRFFAVRPEGSVSTLKIQRTERGDSAVYLCASSLLSSRNYNEQFFGPGTRLTVL.

The chain carries TRBV18 and TRBJ1-5, with TRBD1 identical over 7 bases. With 1 base clipped from V and 0 bases from J, the junction kept 9 bases outside the gene matches. Germline loops: CDR1 KGHSH, CDR2 LQKENI. The CDR3 length is 18 residues. The chain's CDR3 is CASSPRDRDPHSNQPQHF. DNA for the CDR3: TGTGCCAGCTCACCACGAGACAGGGATCCACATAGCAATCAGCCCCAGCATTTT.

The chain links TRBV6-5 to TRBJ1-5; a possible D gene is TRBD1 (5 bases). Germline values: CDR1 MNHEY, CDR2 SVGAGI. The length of the CDR3 is 14 residues. V dropped 2 bases and J dropped 5 bases, with 10 bases sitting between them. The CDR3 region has the DNA TGTGCCAGCAGTTACGACGGGGGGGATCAGCCCCAGCATTTT. Translating gives CASSYDGGDQPQHF.

This clone is a singleton in its sample. This chain connects TRBV19 to TRBJ2-2, with D possibly called TRBD1 or TRBD2 (5 bases each). The V end lost 9 bases, the J end lost 6 bases, and 23 bases lay between the germline ends. Germline CDR1 LNHDA, CDR2 SQIVND (reference sequence). The CDR3 runs to 16 residues. CDR3: CASTGTPQAQAGELFF. The CDR3 DNA sequence: TGTGCCAGCACCGGGACCCCACAGGCGCAGGCCGGGGAGCTGTTTTTT. The full variable domain, its missing parts supplied by reference TRBV19 and TRBJ2-2, is DGGITQSPKYLFRKEGQNVTLSCEQNLNHDAMYWYRQDPGQGLRLIYYSQIVNDFQKGDIAEGYSVSREKKESFPLTVTSAQKNPTAFYLCASTGTPQAQAGELFFGEGSRLTVL.

V is TRBV28 and J is TRBJ2-2, with 13 bases identical to TRBD2. This CDR3 region has 16 residues. Per germline, CDR1 MDHEN and CDR2 SYDVKM. Germline trimming cut 7 bases from V and 4 bases from J; bases unmatched to any gene: 6. CDR3 sequence (DNA): TGTGCCAGCAACCAAGGACTAGCGGGAGTCACCGGGGAGCTGTTTTTT. This encodes CASNQGLAGVTGELFF.

This chain connects TRBV6-1 to TRBJ2-5; perhaps TRBD2 as D (6 bases). The CDR3 covers 13 residues. Germline V gives CDR1 MNHNS, CDR2 SASEGT. V gave up 4 bases and J gave up 1 base, with 7 bases separating them. The CDR3 loop reads CASSVAAQETQYF. The CDR3 region has the DNA TGTGCCAGCAGTGTAGCGGCCCAAGAGACCCAGTACTTC.

This rearrangement joins TRBV29-1 to TRBJ1-1; D not certain. V shed 4 bases and J shed 8 bases, with 11 bases lying between them. There are 11 residues in the CDR3. Germline loops: CDR1 SQVTM, CDR2 ANQGSEA. The CDR3 is CSVVGRREAFF. The CDR3 coding sequence is TGCAGCGTTGTAGGCAGGCGGGAAGCTTTCTTT.

The chain has TRBV28 and TRBJ1-1; maybe TRBD1 (5 bases). The CDR3 runs to 16 residues. In germline, CDR1 is MDHEN, CDR2 SYDVKM. V lost 4 bases to trimming and J lost 0 bases, with 15 bases between them. The CDR3: CASSSQGPGMNTEAFF. The CDR3, as DNA: TGTGCCAGCAGTTCCCAGGGCCCAGGGATGAACACTGAAGCTTTCTTT.

This chain joins TRBV2 and TRBJ2-5; D perhaps matches TRBD1 (6 bases). Germline V CDR1 and CDR2: SNHLY, FYNNEI. The CDR3 runs to 13 residues. Trimming shortened V by 3 bases and J by 2 bases, and 7 bases separated the two germline ends. The CDR3 DNA is TGTGCCAGCAGTGAGGACAGTCAAGAGACCCAGTACTTC. Encoded protein: CASSEDSQETQYF.

The rearrangement joins TRBV11-2 to TRBJ2-7; tentatively, D is TRBD1 (5 bases). The length of the CDR3 is 13 residues. The V and J ends lost 0 bases and 6 bases respectively, with 9 bases between them. Germline V gene sequence: CDR1 SGHAT, CDR2 FQNNGV. CDR3 DNA sequence: TGTGCCAGCAGCTTAGACCCTAGGGGCGAGCAGTACTTC. It encodes CASSLDPRGEQYF.

The chain recombines TRBV28 with TRBJ1-1; maybe TRBD1 (6 bases). The CDR3 contains 15 residues. Trimming took 2 bases from V and 0 from J, leaving 10 bases between them. Per the germline V gene, CDR1 is MDHEN and CDR2 is SYDVKM. CDR3 amino acids: CASSLGQGMNTEAFF. In DNA form, the CDR3 reads TGTGCCAGCAGTTTAGGTCAGGGGATGAACACTGAAGCTTTCTTT.